The 25 T cell receptor beta chains reported below all come from one sample, sequenced in a study of beta chain features in type 1 diabetes. Expressed TCRB transcripts got sequenced, as all isolated RNA was reverse transcribed. Here immunoSEQ multiplex PCR was the method, and the copy in TCRdb shows in-frame clones only, minus some. The profile covers 150,000 to 170,000 clones, with about 8.1% appearing a single time and 0.55% to 0.75% taken by the ten largest. The sequenced sample was central memory CD4+ T cells from blood. These receptors came from a man younger than 35 in good health.

This clone has a handful of counts. The chain joins TRBV13 to TRBJ1-6; 7 bases match TRBD1. Germline assignment: CDR1 PRHDT and CDR2 FYEKMQ (reference sequence). V lost 5 bases and J lost 0; bases outside the gene matches: 7. This CDR3 region has 17 residues. The CDR3 DNA reads as TGTGCCAGCAGCCCGAGACAGGGAGACTCCTATAATTCACCCCTCCACTTT. It codes for CASSPRQGDSYNSPLHF.

This clone was counted a few times. This sequence joins TRBV7-9 and TRBJ1-2, with a possible D match to TRBD1 (5 bases). From germline, CDR1 is SEHNR and CDR2 FQNEAQ (reference sequence). The ends were cut back, 7 bases at V and 5 bases at J, with 20 bases in the middle. This CDR3 contains 15 residues. The CDR3 loop is CASTPVGGPPYGYTF. In DNA form, the CDR3 reads TGTGCCAGCACCCCTGTGGGGGGACCCCCTTATGGCTACACCTTC.

V usage is TRBV7-8 and J usage is TRBJ1-2, with TRBD1 identical over 8 bases. CDR1 and CDR2 from the germline V gene are SGHVS and FQNEAQ. CDR3 length: 17 amino acids. The junction had 18 bases not matched to a gene; V was cut back by 5 bases and J by 7 bases. The CDR3 spells CASSHSYLGQGIFGYTF. The CDR3 DNA is TGTGCCAGCAGCCACTCATATTTAGGACAGGGAATCTTTGGCTACACCTTC.

The gene calls are TRBV6-6 and TRBJ2-2; 8 bases are a match to TRBD2. There are 16 residues in the CDR3. The ends lost 7 bases at V and 1 base at J; junction bases unmatched: 8. CDR1 MNHNY and CDR2 SVGAGI come from the germline V gene (reference sequence). The CDR3 nucleotides are TGTGCCAGCACCTTCTCAGCGGGAGTGAACACCGGGGAGCTGTTTTTT. Translating gives CASTFSAGVNTGELFF.

The chain carries TRBV7-2 and TRBJ2-5, with TRBD1 matching over 8 bases. The CDR3 is made up of 16 amino acids. The V gene's germline CDR1 is SGHTA and CDR2 FQGNSA. V shed 4 bases and J 2 bases; nucleotides not matched to a gene: 9. CDR3 sequence: CASSYGGTGGQETQYF. Here the CDR3 DNA reads TGTGCCAGCAGCTACGGGGGAACAGGGGGACAAGAGACCCAGTACTTC.

This clone has at least ten counts. This chain links TRBV7-9 with TRBJ2-5; TRBD2 might be the D (7 bases). CDR3 length: 16 amino acids. The V end lost 5 bases, the J end lost 5 bases, and 21 bases lay between the germline ends. CDR1 SEHNR and CDR2 FQNEAQ come from the germline V gene (reference sequence). CDR3 coding DNA: TGTGCCAGCAGCCGGGGGGCAACCGGGATGTTGGAGACCCAGTACTTC. Translating gives CASSRGATGMLETQYF.

This clone was recorded a few times. The rearrangement uses TRBV28 and TRBJ2-6; TRBD1 agrees at 9 bases. V lost 7 bases to trimming and J lost 0 bases; unmatched junction nucleotides: 10. Germline CDR1 reads MDHEN; CDR2 reads SYDVKM. CDR3 length: 18 residues. CDR3 coding DNA: TGTGCCAGCATCGGGTGGACAGGGGCACCCTCTGGGGCCAACGTCCTGACTTTC. It codes for CASIGWTGAPSGANVLTF.

The chain carries TRBV28 and TRBJ2-1; 8 nucleotides match TRBD2. The CDR3 extends over 13 amino acids. V lost 10 bases, J lost 8 bases, and 10 bases stayed unmatched. Looked up from germline, CDR1 is MDHEN and CDR2 is SYDVKM. The CDR3 reads CATRTSLRYEQFF. Here the CDR3 DNA reads TGTGCCACTCGGACTAGCTTGAGGTATGAGCAGTTCTTC.

This clone was found a few times. The rearrangement links TRBV19 to TRBJ2-7; TRBD2 is a possible D gene (6 bases). Trimming pared 5 bases from V and 3 bases from J, leaving 20 bases between. This CDR3 has 16 amino acids. Germline V gene data show CDR1 as LNHDA and CDR2 as SQIVND (reference sequence). The CDR3 coding sequence is TGTGCCAGTAGTCGAAAGACTAGTCGGGGCGACTACGAGCAGTACTTC. It translates to CASSRKTSRGDYEQYF.

This clone has more than one count but fewer than ten. V and J are TRBV18 and TRBJ2-5; 8 bases map to TRBD1. Trimming at V came to 4 bases and at J to 5 bases, leaving 9 bases not matched to a gene. Germline V gives CDR1 KGHSH, CDR2 LQKENI. The CDR3 totals 15 residues. The CDR3 region has the DNA TGTGCCAGCTCACGAGCAGGGGGCGCGGAGGAGACCCAGTACTTC. Translating it yields CASSRAGGAEETQYF.

The chain recombines TRBV6-5 with TRBJ2-4; 9 bases fit TRBD1. The germline V gene has CDR1 MNHEY and CDR2 SVGAGI. The J segment lost 7 bases and the V segment lost 4 bases, leaving 2 bases of the junction unmatched. This CDR3 region has 13 residues. The DNA of the CDR3 is TGTGCCAGCAGTTCCGGGACAGGGAACATTCAGTACTTC. Protein: CASSSGTGNIQYF.

This clone appeared a few times. This sequence joins TRBV7-9 and TRBJ1-6; D possibly corresponds to TRBD1 (6 bases). This CDR3 spans 15 amino acids. Trimming shortened V by 2 bases and J by 6 bases, and 11 bases separated the two germline ends. Germline V gene sequence: CDR1 SEHNR, CDR2 FQNEAQ (reference sequence). In DNA, the CDR3 is TGTGCCAGCAGCTTAAGTGGACAGTTTAATTCACCCCTCCACTTT. Protein product: CASSLSGQFNSPLHF.

This clone was recorded a few times. The chain joins TRBV5-4 to TRBJ2-2, with 8 nucleotides matching TRBD1. CDR3 length: 16 amino acids. Germline lookup yields CDR1 SGHNT and CDR2 YYREEE (reference sequence). The V and J ends lost 2 bases and 1 base, in that order; junction bases with no gene match: 4. CDR3 sequence (DNA): TGTGCCAGCAGCTTCTCCGGGACAGGGAACACCGGGGAGCTGTTTTTT. It encodes CASSFSGTGNTGELFF.

The rearrangement joins TRBV9 to TRBJ2-5, with 14 bases aligning to TRBD2. Germline V gene lookup returns CDR1 SGDLS and CDR2 YYNGEE. This CDR3 contains 19 residues. Trimming at V came to 4 bases and at J to 2 bases, leaving 13 bases not matched to a gene. The CDR3 DNA follows: TGTGCCAGCAGCTTGGGACTAGCGGGAGCCCCGACGGGGCAAGAGACCCAGTACTTC. Residues: CASSLGLAGAPTGQETQYF. Variable domain in full (rest from reference TRBV9 and TRBJ2-5): DSGVTQTPKHLITATGQRVTLRCSPRSGDLSVYWYQQSLDQGLQFLIQYYNGEERAKGNILERFSAQQFPDLHSELNLSSLELGDSALYFCASSLGLAGAPTGQETQYFGPGTRLLVL.

The rearrangement uses TRBV5-6 and TRBJ2-5; 9 bases match TRBD2. The CDR3 extends over 14 amino acids. The V gene end was trimmed by 3 bases and the J gene end by 1 base; junction bases not matched to a gene: 1. Germline V gene lookup returns CDR1 SGHDT and CDR2 YYEEEE. CDR3 coding DNA: TGTGCCAGCAGCTCACTAGCGGGCCAAGAGACCCAGTACTTC. Translating gives CASSSLAGQETQYF.

The genes are TRBV5-6 and TRBJ1-2; D is unclear. The V gene lost 0 bases and the J gene lost 8 bases, with 14 bases spanning the gap. This CDR3 has 14 amino acids. Germline lookup yields CDR1 SGHDT and CDR2 YYEEEE. Here the CDR3 reads CASSLGDILWGYTF. The CDR3 coding sequence is TGTGCCAGCAGCTTGGGAGATATCCTCTGGGGCTACACCTTC. Looking up the rest from reference TRBV5-6 and TRBJ1-2 gives the full variable domain: DAGVTQSPTHLIKTRGQQVTLRCSPKSGHDTVSWYQQALGQGPQFIFQYYEEEERQRGNFPDRFSGHQFPNYSSELNVNALLLGDSALYLCASSLGDILWGYTFGSGTRLTVV.

The chain couples TRBV10-3 to TRBJ1-4; D gene unclear. The CDR3 runs to 16 residues. Looked up from germline, CDR1 is ENHRY and CDR2 is SYGVKD. V was pared by 0 bases and J by 0 bases, with 8 bases between. CDR3 DNA: TGTGCCATCAGTGAGTCTCATGGAGCAACTAATGAAAAACTGTTTTTT. Translating gives CAISESHGATNEKLFF.

Comment on this clone: The sample carries other DNA sequences with the same CDR3. This chain uses TRBV7-2 with TRBJ2-7, with a weak D call TRBD1 (6 bases). V lost 5 bases and J 7 bases, leaving 12 bases between the germline ends. The CDR3 runs 12 residues. Germline V CDR1 and CDR2: SGHTA, FQGNSA. CDR3 bases: TGTGCCAGCAGCCAGGGGCCGGGGGAGCAGTACTTC. Translation: CASSQGPGEQYF.

This clone has at least ten counts. The chain links TRBV5-5 to TRBJ2-1; D uncertain. From germline, CDR1 is SGHKS and CDR2 YYEKEE (reference sequence). With 0 bases removed from V and 8 bases from J, the gap between germline ends came to 3 bases. The CDR3 has 11 residues. CDR3 bases: TGTGCCAGCAGCTTGGCTGATGAGCAGTTCTTC. Protein product: CASSLADEQFF.

This chain connects TRBV4-3 to TRBJ2-7; 9 nucleotides match TRBD1. Per germline, CDR1 LGHNA and CDR2 YSLEER. J lost 0 bases, V lost 1 base, and 13 bases had no gene match. This CDR3 is 19 amino acids long. CDR3 coding DNA: TGCGCCAGCAGCCAAGTAGCCGGGACAGGGTCGATGGGCTCCTACGAGCAGTACTTC. This gives the protein CASSQVAGTGSMGSYEQYF.

The rearrangement links TRBV9 to TRBJ1-1, with a weak D call TRBD1 (6 bases). This CDR3 is built from 14 residues. From germline, CDR1 is SGDLS and CDR2 YYNGEE. V was clipped by 3 bases and J by 2 bases, with 11 bases between them. CDR3 in amino acids: CASSETGSNTEAFF. The CDR3 region has the DNA TGTGCCAGCAGCGAGACAGGTTCAAACACTGAAGCTTTCTTT.

This clone was seen more than once but under ten times. This chain joins TRBV11-2 and TRBJ2-3; 13 bases match TRBD2. From germline, CDR1 is SGHAT and CDR2 FQNNGV. The CDR3 consists of 16 residues. V trimming: 1 base; J trimming: 8 bases; junction bases outside the gene matches: 6. CDR3 sequence (DNA): TGTGCCAGCAGCTTAGGGAGGACTAGCGGGAGACGTACGCAGTATTTT. Translation gives CASSLGRTSGRRTQYF. The full variable domain, in which reference TRBV11-2 and TRBJ2-3 provide the parts outside the CDR3, is EAGVAQSPRYKIIEKRQSVAFWCNPISGHATLYWYQQILGQGPKLLIQFQNNGVVDDSQLPKDRFSAERLKGVDSTLKIQPAKLEDSAVYLCASSLGRTSGRRTQYFGPGTRLTVL.

In its sample, this clone was seen a few times. The V call is TRBV30, the J call TRBJ2-7; maybe TRBD1 (6 bases). Germline V gene lookup returns CDR1 GTSNPN and CDR2 SVGIG (reference sequence). The V end was cut by 2 bases, the J end by 4 bases, with 9 bases between. CDR3 length equals 12 residues. The CDR3 DNA sequence: TGTGCCTGGAGTAACAGGGAGTACGAGCAGTACTTC. It encodes CAWSNREYEQYF.

The chain couples TRBV4-3 to TRBJ2-3; TRBD2 matches at 12 bases. TRBJ2-5 matches the DNA end more closely, so the J call is doubtful. The CDR3 has 15 amino acids. Germline V gives CDR1 LGHNA, CDR2 YSLEER. Here the CDR3 reads CASSQRTSGVETQYF. The DNA for the CDR3 is TGCGCCAGCAGCCAACGGACTAGCGGGGTGGAGACCCAGTACTTC.

The table lists this clone with a few counts. The chain is built from TRBV6-5 and TRBJ1-5, with 7 positions matching TRBD1. Germline V gives CDR1 MNHEY, CDR2 SVGAGI. V gave up 2 bases and J gave up 2 bases; unmatched junction bases: 3. The CDR3 totals 15 residues. The CDR3 DNA follows: TGTGCCAGCAGTTACGACAGGGATGGCAATCAGCCCCAGCATTTT. Translated, it gives CASSYDRDGNQPQHF.